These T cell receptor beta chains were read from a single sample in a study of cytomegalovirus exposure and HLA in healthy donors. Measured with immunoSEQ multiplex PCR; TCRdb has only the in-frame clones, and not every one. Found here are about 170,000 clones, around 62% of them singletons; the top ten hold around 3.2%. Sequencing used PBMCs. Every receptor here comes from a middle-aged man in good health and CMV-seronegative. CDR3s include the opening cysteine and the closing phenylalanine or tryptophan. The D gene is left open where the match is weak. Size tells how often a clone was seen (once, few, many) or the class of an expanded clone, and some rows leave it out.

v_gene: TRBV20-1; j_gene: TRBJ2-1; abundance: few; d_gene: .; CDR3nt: TGCAGTGTTGGGACTCCTCAAGAGCAGTTCTTC; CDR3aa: CSVGTPQEQFF
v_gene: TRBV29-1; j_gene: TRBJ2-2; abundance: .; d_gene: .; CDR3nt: TGCAGCGTTGCCCAACTTCTTTCCGGGGAGCTGTTTTTT; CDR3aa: CSVAQLLSGELFF
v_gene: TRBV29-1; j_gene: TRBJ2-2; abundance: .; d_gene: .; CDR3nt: TGCAGCGCCGCCCAGGGGCATAACACCGGGGAGCTGTTTTTT; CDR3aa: CSAAQGHNTGELFF
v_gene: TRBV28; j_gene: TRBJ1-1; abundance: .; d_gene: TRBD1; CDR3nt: TGTGCCAGCAGTCCTCGGACAGGGCGTATAGCTTTCTTT; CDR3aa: CASSPRTGRIAFF
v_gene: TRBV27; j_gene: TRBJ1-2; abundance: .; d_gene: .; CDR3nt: TGTGCCAGCAGCCTCGCTCCGGGAGGAGGCTACACCTTC; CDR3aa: CASSLAPGGGYTF
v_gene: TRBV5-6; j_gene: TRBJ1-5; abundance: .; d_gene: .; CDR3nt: TGTGCCAGCAGCTTTCAGGACAGAGACAATCAGCCCCAGCATTTT; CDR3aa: CASSFQDRDNQPQHF
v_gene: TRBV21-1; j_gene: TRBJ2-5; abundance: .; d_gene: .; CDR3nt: TGTGCCAGCAGCACTCGACAGGGGGCGACCGAGACCCAGTACTTC; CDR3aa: CASSTRQGATETQYF
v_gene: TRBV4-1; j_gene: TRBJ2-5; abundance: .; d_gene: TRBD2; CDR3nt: TGCGCCAGCAGCCAAGAGGGCGGGAGCGGTGAGACCCAGTACTTC; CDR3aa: CASSQEGGSGETQYF
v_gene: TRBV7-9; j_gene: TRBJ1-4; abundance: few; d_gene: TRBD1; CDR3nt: TGTGCCAGCAGCTCGTGGACAGGACTTAATGAAAAACTGTTTTTT; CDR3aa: CASSSWTGLNEKLFF
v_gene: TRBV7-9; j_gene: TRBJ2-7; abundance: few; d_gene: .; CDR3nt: TGTTCCAGCAGCAGGACAACTCAACCCTACGAGCAGTACTTC; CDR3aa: CSSSRTTQPYEQYF
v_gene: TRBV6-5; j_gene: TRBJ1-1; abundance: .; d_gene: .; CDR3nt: TGTGCCAGCAGTTTCAGGGGCGGGGGCACTGAAGCTTTCTTT; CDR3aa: CASSFRGGGTEAFF
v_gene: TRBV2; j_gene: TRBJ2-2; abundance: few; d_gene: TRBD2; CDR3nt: TGTGCCAGCAGTGAAGCGCCTAGCGGGAGTGGAACCGGGGAGCTGTTTTTT; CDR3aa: CASSEAPSGSGTGELFF
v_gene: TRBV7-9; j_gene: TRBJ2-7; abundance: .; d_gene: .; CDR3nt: TGTGCCAGCAGCTTGGGCGGCGGGCGCGAGCAGTACTTC; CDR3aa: CASSLGGGREQYF
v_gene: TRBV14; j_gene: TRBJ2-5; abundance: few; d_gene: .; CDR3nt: TGTGCCAGCAGCGCGAGCGGGTTGTACCCGGGGGAGACCCAGTACTTC; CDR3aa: CASSASGLYPGETQYF
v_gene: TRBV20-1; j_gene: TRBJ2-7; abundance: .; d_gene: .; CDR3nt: TGCAGTGCTAGCAGGGTACACGAGCAGTACTTC; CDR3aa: CSASRVHEQYF